The rows below give T cell receptor beta chains drawn from one sample of a study of shared clonotypes between healthy human individuals. Using immunoSEQ multiplex PCR, the repertoire was profiled, and TCRdb retains in-frame clones only, with some absent. This sample has approximately 700,000 clones; less than 80% occur once, and the top ten carry around 1.8%. The material sequenced was memory CD4+ T cells sorted from blood. Receptors were obtained from a woman aged 25 to 45 in good health. Both conserved end residues are part of each CDR3. D genes are given only for firm matches. The size field is filled for only some rows; it gives once, few, many or a size class.

clone_size: few
j_call: TRBJ2-7
d_call: -
v_call: TRBV19
cdr3_aa: CASSIQGGDNYEQYF
cdr3_nt: TGTGCCAGTAGTATCCAGGGCGGGGATAACTACGAGCAGTACTTC

clone_size: once
j_call: TRBJ1-1
d_call: -
v_call: TRBV30
cdr3_aa: CAWMRGPMNTEAFF
cdr3_nt: TGTGCCTGGATGCGGGGGCCGATGAACACTGAAGCTTTCTTT

clone_size: -
j_call: TRBJ2-3
d_call: -
v_call: TRBV6-4
cdr3_aa: CASRDSYTDTQYF
cdr3_nt: TGTGCCAGCCGGGACTCGTACACAGATACGCAGTATTTT

clone_size: many
j_call: TRBJ2-5
d_call: -
v_call: TRBV7-2
cdr3_aa: CASSFRQKEETQYF
cdr3_nt: TGTGCCAGCAGCTTCCGCCAGAAGGAAGAGACCCAGTACTTC

clone_size: -
j_call: TRBJ2-7
d_call: TRBD2
v_call: TRBV30
cdr3_aa: CAWSVGGRIYEQYF
cdr3_nt: TGTGCCTGGAGTGTAGGCGGGAGAATCTACGAGCAGTACTTC

clone_size: few
j_call: TRBJ2-7
d_call: -
v_call: TRBV28
cdr3_aa: CASSLGIYEQYF
cdr3_nt: TGTGCCAGCAGTTTGGGGATATACGAGCAGTACTTC

clone_size: -
j_call: TRBJ2-2
d_call: -
v_call: TRBV7-9
cdr3_aa: CASSLETGNTGELFF
cdr3_nt: TGTGCCAGCAGCTTAGAGACAGGGAACACCGGGGAGCTGTTTTTT

clone_size: -
j_call: TRBJ2-3
d_call: TRBD2
v_call: TRBV5-1
cdr3_aa: CASRGGGGRSFGTDTQYF
cdr3_nt: TGCGCCAGCAGGGGTGGAGGCGGGAGAAGTTTCGGGACAGATACGCAGTATTTT

clone_size: -
j_call: TRBJ2-2
d_call: -
v_call: TRBV19
cdr3_aa: CASSLGALTGELFF
cdr3_nt: TGTGCCAGTAGCTTAGGGGCCCTCACCGGGGAGCTGTTTTTT

clone_size: few
j_call: TRBJ2-7
d_call: TRBD2
v_call: TRBV27
cdr3_aa: CASSLAGGHYEQYF
cdr3_nt: TGTGCCAGCAGTTTAGCGGGAGGGCACTACGAGCAGTACTTC

clone_size: -
j_call: TRBJ1-1
d_call: -
v_call: TRBV28
cdr3_aa: CASTRGGGKAFF
cdr3_nt: TGTGCCAGCACTAGAGGGGGGGGAAAAGCTTTCTTT

clone_size: -
j_call: TRBJ2-3
d_call: -
v_call: TRBV30
cdr3_aa: CAWSVGGSDDTQYF
cdr3_nt: TGTGCCTGGAGTGTAGGGGGGTCGGACGATACGCAGTATTTT

clone_size: -
j_call: TRBJ1-2
d_call: -
v_call: TRBV7-8
cdr3_aa: CASSEQKTNYGYTF
cdr3_nt: TGTGCCAGCAGCGAACAAAAGACTAACTATGGCTACACCTTC

clone_size: -
j_call: TRBJ1-5
d_call: -
v_call: TRBV4-1
cdr3_aa: CASSQSSSNQPQHF
cdr3_nt: TGCGCCAGCAGCCAAAGTTCCAGCAATCAGCCCCAGCATTTT

clone_size: few
j_call: TRBJ2-7
d_call: TRBD1
v_call: TRBV28
cdr3_aa: CASSLSGTGSYEQYF
cdr3_nt: TGTGCCAGCAGTTTATCCGGGACAGGATCCTACGAGCAGTACTTC

clone_size: -
j_call: TRBJ1-5
d_call: -
v_call: TRBV4-1
cdr3_aa: CASSPRAGNQPQHF
cdr3_nt: TGCGCCAGCAGCCCCCGGGCGGGGAATCAGCCCCAGCATTTT

clone_size: -
j_call: TRBJ2-5
d_call: TRBD2
v_call: TRBV11-2
cdr3_aa: CASSLRLAAQETQYF
cdr3_nt: TGTGCCAGCAGCTTGCGACTAGCGGCCCAAGAGACCCAGTACTTC

clone_size: few
j_call: TRBJ2-7
d_call: -
v_call: TRBV25-1
cdr3_aa: CASSRQSYEQYF
cdr3_nt: TGTGCCAGCTCGCGGCAGAGCTACGAGCAGTACTTC

clone_size: -
j_call: TRBJ2-1
d_call: -
v_call: TRBV4-1
cdr3_aa: CASSQDPLSVTSYNEQFF
cdr3_nt: TGCGCCAGCAGCCAAGATCCCCTTAGCGTAACTTCCTACAATGAGCAGTTCTTC

clone_size: -
j_call: TRBJ2-7
d_call: -
v_call: TRBV7-8
cdr3_aa: CASRSLGDEQYF
cdr3_nt: TGTGCCAGCAGGTCTCTCGGGGACGAGCAGTACTTC

clone_size: -
j_call: TRBJ1-5
d_call: -
v_call: TRBV5-3
cdr3_aa: CARSLGGSNQPQHF
cdr3_nt: TGTGCCAGAAGCTTGGGGGGGAGCAATCAGCCCCAGCATTTT

clone_size: -
j_call: TRBJ1-3
d_call: TRBD1
v_call: TRBV18
cdr3_aa: CASSPQDRVSGNTIYF
cdr3_nt: TGTGCCAGCTCACCACAAGACAGGGTGTCTGGAAACACCATATATTTT

clone_size: few
j_call: TRBJ1-1
d_call: TRBD1
v_call: TRBV10-3
cdr3_aa: CAISGGMTGGADTEAFF
cdr3_nt: TGTGCCATCAGCGGGGGAATGACAGGGGGCGCTGACACTGAAGCTTTCTTT

clone_size: -
j_call: TRBJ2-5
d_call: -
v_call: TRBV28
cdr3_aa: CASSRRETQYF
cdr3_nt: TGTGCCAGCAGTCGCCGTGAGACCCAGTACTTC

clone_size: -
j_call: TRBJ1-1
d_call: TRBD1
v_call: TRBV19
cdr3_aa: CASSQGDAEAFF
cdr3_nt: TGTGCCAGTAGTCAGGGGGACGCTGAAGCTTTCTTT

clone_size: -
j_call: TRBJ2-1
d_call: TRBD1
v_call: TRBV2
cdr3_aa: CASTGRTGGFNEQFF
cdr3_nt: TGTGCCAGCACCGGGAGGACAGGGGGTTTCAATGAGCAGTTCTTC

clone_size: -
j_call: TRBJ2-7
d_call: TRBD1
v_call: TRBV10-2
cdr3_aa: CASSDPGRGRSYEQYF
cdr3_nt: TGCGCCAGCAGTGATCCGGGAAGGGGGCGCTCCTACGAGCAGTACTTC

clone_size: once
j_call: TRBJ2-1
d_call: TRBD1
v_call: TRBV7-9
cdr3_aa: CASSLLGQGGDEQFF
cdr3_nt: TGTGCCAGCAGTCTGTTAGGACAGGGTGGGGATGAGCAGTTCTTC

clone_size: many
j_call: TRBJ2-3
d_call: -
v_call: TRBV2
cdr3_aa: CATTSTDTQYF
cdr3_nt: TGTGCCACCACCAGCACAGATACGCAGTATTTT

clone_size: -
j_call: TRBJ1-2
d_call: -
v_call: TRBV28
cdr3_aa: CASRYPSRADYGYTF
cdr3_nt: TGTGCCAGCAGATACCCCAGCAGGGCTGATTATGGCTACACCTTC

clone_size: -
j_call: TRBJ1-3
d_call: -
v_call: TRBV18
cdr3_aa: CASSLGYPGNTIYF
cdr3_nt: TGTGCCAGCTCACTTGGGTACCCCGGAAACACCATATATTTT

clone_size: -
j_call: TRBJ2-1
d_call: -
v_call: TRBV2
cdr3_aa: CASISRVREQFF
cdr3_nt: TGTGCCAGCATAAGTAGAGTCCGTGAGCAGTTCTTC

clone_size: -
j_call: TRBJ2-3
d_call: -
v_call: TRBV10-3
cdr3_aa: CAISEGRGGTDTQYF
cdr3_nt: TGTGCCATCAGTGAAGGCCGGGGAGGCACAGATACGCAGTATTTT

clone_size: -
j_call: TRBJ1-1
d_call: -
v_call: TRBV5-6
cdr3_aa: CASSFRSGAYTEAFF
cdr3_nt: TGTGCCAGCAGCTTTCGATCAGGGGCGTACACTGAAGCTTTCTTT

clone_size: -
j_call: TRBJ1-2
d_call: TRBD1
v_call: TRBV2
cdr3_aa: CASSEQWDRSLGGYTF
cdr3_nt: TGTGCCAGCAGTGAGCAGTGGGACAGGTCCTTGGGTGGCTACACCTTC

clone_size: once
j_call: TRBJ1-4
d_call: TRBD1
v_call: TRBV6-6
cdr3_aa: CASSTQGQGAEKLFF
cdr3_nt: TGTGCCAGCAGTACGCAGGGACAGGGGGCTGAAAAACTGTTTTTT

clone_size: -
j_call: TRBJ2-7
d_call: TRBD1
v_call: TRBV28
cdr3_aa: CASSFGTGSNEQYF
cdr3_nt: TGTGCCAGCAGTTTCGGGACAGGGTCCAACGAGCAGTACTTC

clone_size: -
j_call: TRBJ1-2
d_call: -
v_call: TRBV2
cdr3_aa: CASSPEQGNYGYTF
cdr3_nt: TGTGCCAGCAGCCCCGAACAGGGCAACTATGGCTACACCTTC

clone_size: -
j_call: TRBJ2-1
d_call: TRBD2
v_call: TRBV19
cdr3_aa: CATKIPRLAGGQPTNEQFF
cdr3_nt: TGTGCCACCAAAATACCCCGGCTAGCGGGAGGGCAACCAACCAATGAGCAGTTCTTC

clone_size: -
j_call: TRBJ2-7
d_call: TRBD2
v_call: TRBV4-1
cdr3_aa: CASSPRLAGVGNEQYF
cdr3_nt: TGCGCCAGCAGCCCCAGACTAGCGGGAGTTGGGAACGAGCAGTACTTC

clone_size: -
j_call: TRBJ1-2
d_call: -
v_call: TRBV5-5
cdr3_aa: CASSNRPRGDGYTF
cdr3_nt: TGTGCCAGCAGCAACAGGCCCCGCGGGGATGGCTACACCTTC

clone_size: -
j_call: TRBJ1-3
d_call: -
v_call: TRBV4-1
cdr3_aa: CASSQDSSESSGNTIYF
cdr3_nt: TGCGCCAGCAGCCAAGACTCCTCGGAGAGCTCTGGAAACACCATATATTTT

clone_size: -
j_call: TRBJ2-3
d_call: -
v_call: TRBV15
cdr3_aa: CATSRDYGGITDTQYF
cdr3_nt: TGTGCCACCAGCAGAGATTATGGGGGCATCACAGATACGCAGTATTTT

clone_size: -
j_call: TRBJ2-7
d_call: -
v_call: TRBV7-9
cdr3_aa: CASSPTVPSYEQYF
cdr3_nt: TGTGCCAGCAGCCCAACGGTGCCCTCCTACGAGCAGTACTTC

clone_size: -
j_call: TRBJ2-7
d_call: TRBD2
v_call: TRBV19
cdr3_aa: CASSPGLAGDYEQYF
cdr3_nt: TGTGCCAGTTCCCCAGGACTAGCGGGAGACTACGAGCAGTACTTC

clone_size: few
j_call: TRBJ1-2
d_call: -
v_call: TRBV4-1
cdr3_aa: CASSQPGGYTF
cdr3_nt: TGCGCCAGCAGCCAACCCGGCGGCTACACCTTC

clone_size: -
j_call: TRBJ1-2
d_call: -
v_call: TRBV9
cdr3_aa: CASSSEGGYTF
cdr3_nt: TGTGCCAGCAGTTCCGAGGGTGGCTACACCTTC

clone_size: -
j_call: TRBJ2-3
d_call: -
v_call: TRBV5-1
cdr3_aa: CASSPQSLAVDTQYF
cdr3_nt: TGCGCCAGCAGCCCACAATCGCTAGCCGTAGATACGCAGTATTTT

clone_size: -
j_call: TRBJ2-5
d_call: TRBD1
v_call: TRBV19
cdr3_aa: CASSRGQGIETQYF
cdr3_nt: TGTGCCAGTAGCAGAGGACAGGGTATAGAGACCCAGTACTTC

clone_size: -
j_call: TRBJ2-2
d_call: -
v_call: TRBV14
cdr3_aa: CASSQDLGLPTGELFF
cdr3_nt: TGTGCCAGCAGCCAAGATTTGGGACTCCCCACCGGGGAGCTGTTTTTT

clone_size: -
j_call: TRBJ1-2
d_call: TRBD1
v_call: TRBV28
cdr3_aa: CASSVRDSDGYTF
cdr3_nt: TGTGCCAGCAGTGTCCGGGACAGTGATGGCTACACCTTC

clone_size: once
j_call: TRBJ2-7
d_call: -
v_call: TRBV15
cdr3_aa: CATSRRTRVSSYEQYF
cdr3_nt: TGTGCCACCAGCAGAAGGACAAGGGTAAGCTCCTACGAGCAGTACTTC

clone_size: -
j_call: TRBJ2-7
d_call: -
v_call: TRBV10-1
cdr3_aa: CASSASPSIGKQYF
cdr3_nt: TGCGCCAGCAGTGCATCCCCTAGCATCGGGAAGCAGTACTTC

clone_size: -
j_call: TRBJ2-7
d_call: -
v_call: TRBV28
cdr3_aa: CASSLTDMFPPEQYF
cdr3_nt: TGTGCCAGCAGTTTAACAGACATGTTTCCCCCCGAGCAGTACTTC

clone_size: -
j_call: TRBJ1-5
d_call: -
v_call: TRBV6-1
cdr3_aa: CASSDVQGNQPQHF
cdr3_nt: TGTGCCAGCAGTGATGTACAGGGAAATCAGCCCCAGCATTTT

clone_size: -
j_call: TRBJ2-1
d_call: TRBD2
v_call: TRBV5-1
cdr3_aa: CASSLGSGRFVIVNEQFF
cdr3_nt: TGCGCCAGCAGCTTGGGGAGCGGGAGGTTTGTAATAGTCAATGAGCAGTTCTTC